This entry lists 25 T cell receptor beta chains sequenced from one sample in a study of T-cell reconstitution after alpha-beta-depleted transplantation in children. Unique molecular identifiers tagged the TCRbeta library. TCRdb redid the calling of the PCR reads with MiXCR, one entry per CDR3 protein. Seen here are about 870,000 distinct CDR3 sequences, roughly 15% observed once, and the top ten hold approximately 4.5%. Sequencing was performed on PBMCs, mostly from graft donor cells, taken 360 days after TCRalphabeta/CD19-depleted stem cell transplant. The receptor set was obtained from a male patient younger than 18 who had a stem cell transplant for acute lymphoblastic leukemia, so the T cells may come from the graft donor.

The V and J genes are TRBV6-5 and TRBJ2-3; D is undetermined. The CDR3 runs to 14 residues. CDR1 is MNHEY, CDR2 SVGAGI, per germline. V was cut by 2 bases and J by 2 bases, with 8 bases left in between. DNA of the CDR3: TGTGCCAGCAGTTACGGGCCCCACACAGATACGCAGTATTTT. Its protein product is CASSYGPHTDTQYF.

The chain links TRBV7-9 to TRBJ2-2; D gene unclear. The CDR3 has 13 residues. The V gene lost 2 bases and the J gene lost 8 bases, with 9 bases spanning the gap. Looked up from germline, CDR1 is SEHNR and CDR2 is FQNEAQ (reference sequence). Here the CDR3 DNA reads TGTGCCAGCAGCTTAACTGAGTGGGGGGAGCTGTTTTTT. This translates into CASSLTEWGELFF.

This clonotype came up many times. The rearrangement links TRBV5-1 to TRBJ1-1; D gene uncertain. Germline loops: CDR1 SGHRS, CDR2 YFSETQ. This CDR3 is built from 14 residues. The germline V and J ends were trimmed by 1 base and 0 bases, with 7 bases remaining between them. CDR3 residues: CASSLRTLNTEAFF. CDR3 sequence (DNA): TGCGCCAGCAGCTTGCGGACCCTGAACACTGAAGCTTTCTTT.

J is TRBJ2-7 and V is TRBV5-1; D call uncertain. Trimming shortened V by 2 bases and J by 0 bases, and 9 bases separated the two germline ends. CDR3 length equals 14 residues. Germline CDR1 SGHRS, CDR2 YFSETQ. CDR3 coding DNA: TGCGCCAGCAGCTTAGGGCCAGTCTCCTACGAGCAGTACTTC. Amino acids: CASSLGPVSYEQYF.

The V and J genes are TRBV29-1 and TRBJ2-7; D remains unclear. Germline V gene lookup returns CDR1 SQVTM and CDR2 ANQGSEA. The CDR3 has 15 residues. The ends were cut back, 6 bases at V and 0 bases at J, with 18 bases in the middle. The CDR3 nucleotides are TGCAGCGTCGACAAGTGGAGTCCGAGCTCCTACGAGCAGTACTTC. Protein sequence: CSVDKWSPSSYEQYF.

This clonotype occurred many times. The genes are TRBV5-1 and TRBJ1-1, with TRBD1 as a possible D gene (6 bases). This CDR3 has 15 amino acids. The ends were cut back, 1 base at V and 4 bases at J, with 14 bases in the middle. The germline CDR1 and CDR2 sequences are SGHRS and YFSETQ. The CDR3 DNA is TGCGCCAGCAGCTTGCAGGGGCGCTTGGTCACTGAAGCTTTCTTT. It specifies CASSLQGRLVTEAFF.

V is TRBV11-2 and J is TRBJ2-1, with D possibly TRBD2 on 6 matching bases. In germline, CDR1 is SGHAT, CDR2 FQNNGV. The V end lost 0 bases, the J end lost 8 bases, and 14 bases lay between the germline ends. This CDR3 is built from 15 residues. The chain's CDR3 is CASSLDLGSGHEQFF. In nucleotides, the CDR3 is TGTGCCAGCAGCTTAGATCTGGGTAGCGGCCATGAGCAGTTCTTC. The variable domain in full, completed from reference TRBV11-2 and TRBJ2-1, reads EAGVAQSPRYKIIEKRQSVAFWCNPISGHATLYWYQQILGQGPKLLIQFQNNGVVDDSQLPKDRFSAERLKGVDSTLKIQPAKLEDSAVYLCASSLDLGSGHEQFFGPGTRLTVL.

This clonotype came up a few times. The J gene is TRBJ1-2, the V gene TRBV5-6; no definite D call. CDR3 length equals 13 residues. Trimming took off 1 base at V and 5 bases at J, with 9 bases between the two ends. Per the germline V gene, CDR1 is SGHDT and CDR2 is YYEEEE. The CDR3, as DNA: TGTGCCAGCAGCTTGTCCCGGGAGTATGGCTACACCTTC. Its translation: CASSLSREYGYTF. The variable domain in full, completed from reference TRBV5-6 and TRBJ1-2, reads DAGVTQSPTHLIKTRGQQVTLRCSPKSGHDTVSWYQQALGQGPQFIFQYYEEEERQRGNFPDRFSGHQFPNYSSELNVNALLLGDSALYLCASSLSREYGYTFGSGTRLTVV.

This clonotype was seen many times. The chain's CDR3 is CASSHGDRELVETQYF. The CDR3 nucleotides are TGCGCCAGCAGCCATGGGGACAGGGAACTAGTAGAGACCCAGTACTTC. The chain joins TRBV5-1 to TRBJ2-5; 9 nucleotides line up with TRBD1. Trimming removed 4 bases from V and 4 bases from J; junction bases left unmatched: 11. Germline values: CDR1 SGHRS, CDR2 YFSETQ. The CDR3 is made up of 16 amino acids.

The rearrangement joins TRBV6-1 to TRBJ2-7; D is possibly TRBD2 (6 bases). The CDR3 spans 13 residues. V lost 5 bases and J lost 5, with 13 bases in between. CDR1 is MNHNS, CDR2 SASEGT, per germline. The CDR3 region has the DNA TGTGCCAGCAGTAGGAGGGAGGATCACGAGCAGTACTTC. It specifies CASSRREDHEQYF.

This clonotype was counted between two and nine times. V usage is TRBV7-3 and J usage is TRBJ2-5, with TRBD2 matching 9 bases. This CDR3 is 17 amino acids long. The junction had 12 bases not matched to a gene; V was cut back by 5 bases and J by 2 bases. Germline V gives CDR1 SGHTA, CDR2 FQGTGA. The CDR3 coding sequence is TGTGCCAGCAGCCCACACTCCGGGACTAGCTTACAAGAGACCCAGTACTTC. Translation gives CASSPHSGTSLQETQYF.

The chain has TRBV12-3 or TRBV12-4 and TRBJ1-5; 7 bases line up with TRBD1. The CDR3 is 15 amino acids. The J segment lost 5 bases and the V segment lost 6 bases, leaving 10 bases of the junction unmatched. CDR3 sequence (DNA): TGTGCCAGCAGCCGGGGGACAGCATTAGATCAGCCCCAGCATTTT. It encodes CASSRGTALDQPQHF.

This clonotype has a handful of counts. J is TRBJ2-7 and V is TRBV6-5; 7 bases are a match to TRBD1. J lost 4 bases, V lost 0 bases, and 3 bases had no gene match. This CDR3 spans 14 amino acids. CDR1 MNHEY and CDR2 SVGAGI come from the germline V gene. The CDR3 coding sequence is TGTGCCAGCAGTTACTCACAGGGGCAGTACGAGCAGTACTTC. Its translation is CASSYSQGQYEQYF.

The chain carries TRBV10-3 and TRBJ2-1, with 13 bases lining up with TRBD2. V dropped 0 bases and J dropped 9; count of bases not matched to a gene: 5. Germline V gives CDR1 ENHRY, CDR2 SYGVKD. The length of the CDR3 is 16 residues. CDR3 region: CAISESGLAGEGEQFF. In DNA form, the CDR3 reads TGTGCCATCAGTGAGTCTGGACTAGCGGGAGAGGGTGAGCAGTTCTTC.

This clonotype was counted at least ten times. The chain couples TRBV5-1 to TRBJ1-1; tentative D call: TRBD1 (6 bases). Trimming pared 2 bases from V and 3 bases from J, leaving 11 bases between. The CDR3 is made up of 14 amino acids. Germline assignment: CDR1 SGHRS and CDR2 YFSETQ. CDR3 nucleotides: TGCGCCAGCAGCTTTCAGGGGTGGGACACTGAAGCTTTCTTT. Encoded protein: CASSFQGWDTEAFF.

V and J are TRBV19 and TRBJ2-3; 13 bases fit TRBD2. Per the germline V gene, CDR1 is LNHDA and CDR2 is SQIVND (reference sequence). The CDR3 consists of 13 residues. The V and J ends lost 1 base and 12 bases, in that order; junction bases with no gene match: 1. The CDR3 region is CASSIGTSGRQYF. CDR3 sequence (DNA): TGTGCCAGTAGTATAGGGACTAGCGGGAGACAGTATTTT. Filled out from reference TRBV19 and TRBJ2-3, the complete variable domain reads DGGITQSPKYLFRKEGQNVTLSCEQNLNHDAMYWYRQDPGQGLRLIYYSQIVNDFQKGDIAEGYSVSREKKESFPLTVTSAQKNPTAFYLCASSIGTSGRQYFGPGTRLTVL.

This chain links TRBV5-1 with TRBJ1-4; D is undetermined. CDR1 and CDR2 (germline): SGHRS, YFSETQ. There are 13 residues in the CDR3. V lost 2 bases and J lost 8, with 10 bases in between. In DNA, the CDR3 is TGCGCCAGCAGCTTTGCCCCGGGAGAAAAACTGTTTTTT. Translating gives CASSFAPGEKLFF.

The chain employs TRBV6-5 and TRBJ1-2; 9 bases line up with TRBD1. The CDR3 consists of 15 residues. The J segment lost 7 bases and the V segment lost 4 bases, leaving 10 bases of the junction unmatched. Germline assignment: CDR1 MNHEY and CDR2 SVGAGI. The CDR3: CASSSGGQGKGGYTF. The CDR3 nucleotides are TGTGCCAGCAGTTCCGGCGGACAGGGGAAAGGTGGCTACACCTTC.

The chain uses TRBV20-1 and TRBJ1-3, with 9 bases fitting TRBD1. The ends lost 4 bases at V and 2 bases at J; junction bases unmatched: 6. The CDR3 covers 15 residues. The germline CDR1 and CDR2 sequences are DFQATT and SNEGSKA (reference sequence). Here the CDR3 DNA reads TGCAGTGCTAACGACAGGGGGATCGCTGGAAACACCATATATTTT. This gives the protein CSANDRGIAGNTIYF.

The CDR3 reads CATSRDRAGARETQYF. CDR3 bases: TGTGCCACCAGCAGAGATCGGGCGGGAGCGAGGGAGACCCAGTACTTC. This chain connects TRBV15 to TRBJ2-5; 7 bases fit TRBD2. There are 16 residues in the CDR3. V lost 0 bases and J lost 5; bases outside the gene matches: 9. From germline, CDR1 is LNHNV and CDR2 YYDKDF (reference sequence).

The rearrangement uses TRBV7-9 and TRBJ2-7; 9 bases fit TRBD2. V lost 1 base, J lost 3 bases, and 7 bases stayed unmatched. The CDR3 contains 16 residues. From germline, CDR1 is SEHNR and CDR2 FQNEAQ (reference sequence). The DNA for the CDR3 is TGTGCCAGCAGCTTAGGAATGGGCGGGAGGGTCTACGAGCAGTACTTC. Translated: CASSLGMGGRVYEQYF.

This clonotype was observed a few times. The rearrangement uses TRBV28 and TRBJ1-2; a weak D match, TRBD1 (5 bases). Germline V gene sequence: CDR1 MDHEN, CDR2 SYDVKM. The V end was cut by 3 bases, the J end by 1 base, with 6 bases between. This CDR3 comprises 13 residues. The CDR3 nucleotides are TGTGCCAGCAGTTTTGACAGTAACTATGGCTACACCTTC. This gives the protein CASSFDSNYGYTF.

This clonotype has only a few counts. V and J are TRBV7-9 and TRBJ2-3; no clear D gene. Between the trimmed V and J ends, which lost 6 bases and 7 bases, there was a span of 14 bases. CDR3 size: 13 residues. Germline V gene sequence: CDR1 SEHNR, CDR2 FQNEAQ (reference sequence). The CDR3 loop is CASRPRSSHTQYF. In DNA form, the CDR3 reads TGTGCCAGCAGGCCTAGAAGTAGTCATACGCAGTATTTT. The full variable domain, its missing parts supplied by reference TRBV7-9 and TRBJ2-3, is DTGVSQNPRHKITKRGQNVTFRCDPISEHNRLYWYRQTLGQGPEFLTYFQNEAQLEKSRLLSDRFSAERPKGSFSTLEIQRTEQGDSAMYLCASRPRSSHTQYFGPGTRLTVL.

The V call is TRBV5-6, the J call TRBJ2-2; D is ambiguous. Looked up from germline, CDR1 is SGHDT and CDR2 is YYEEEE. The CDR3 contains 13 residues. Trimming left V 7 bases short and J 2 bases short, with 9 bases between. CDR3 nucleotide sequence: TGTGCCAGCGACGTGGGCAACACCGGGGAGCTGTTTTTT. It yields the protein CASDVGNTGELFF.

The chain joins TRBV15 to TRBJ2-2; D may be TRBD2 (5 bases). V lost 5 bases and J 0 bases, leaving 22 bases between the germline ends. The germline gives CDR1 LNHNV, CDR2 YYDKDF (reference sequence). CDR3 size: 19 residues. The CDR3 loop reads CATSGGFVLGNSNTGELFF. The CDR3 coding sequence is TGTGCCACCAGCGGAGGCTTCGTGTTGGGGAACTCGAACACCGGGGAGCTGTTTTTT.